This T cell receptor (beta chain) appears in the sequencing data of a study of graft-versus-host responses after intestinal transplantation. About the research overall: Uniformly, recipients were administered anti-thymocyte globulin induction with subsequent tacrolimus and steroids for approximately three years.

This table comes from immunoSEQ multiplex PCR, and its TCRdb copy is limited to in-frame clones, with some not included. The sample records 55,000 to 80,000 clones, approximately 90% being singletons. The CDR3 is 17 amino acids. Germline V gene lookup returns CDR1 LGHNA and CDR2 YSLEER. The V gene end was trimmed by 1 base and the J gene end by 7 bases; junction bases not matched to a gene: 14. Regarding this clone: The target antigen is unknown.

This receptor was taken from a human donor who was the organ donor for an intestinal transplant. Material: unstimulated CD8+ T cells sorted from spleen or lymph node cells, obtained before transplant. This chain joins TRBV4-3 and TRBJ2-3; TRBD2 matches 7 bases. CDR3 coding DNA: TGCGCCAGCAGCCAAGTCAGAGGAAGCGGGGATTACAATACGCAGTATTTT. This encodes CASSQVRGSGDYNTQYF.